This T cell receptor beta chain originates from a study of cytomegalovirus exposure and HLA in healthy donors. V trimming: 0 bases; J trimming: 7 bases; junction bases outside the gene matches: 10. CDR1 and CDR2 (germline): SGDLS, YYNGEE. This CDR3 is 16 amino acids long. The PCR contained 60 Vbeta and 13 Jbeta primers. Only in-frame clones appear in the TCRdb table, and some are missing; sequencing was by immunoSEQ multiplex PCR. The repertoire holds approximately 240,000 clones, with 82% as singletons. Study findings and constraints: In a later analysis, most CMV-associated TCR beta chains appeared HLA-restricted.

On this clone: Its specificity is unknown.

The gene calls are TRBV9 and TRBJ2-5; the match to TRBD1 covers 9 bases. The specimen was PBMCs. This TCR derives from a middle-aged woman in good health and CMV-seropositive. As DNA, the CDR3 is TGTGCCAGCAGCGTAGCCGGGACAGGGCGATCGGGGACCCAGTACTTC. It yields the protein CASSVAGTGRSGTQYF.